Listed below are T cell receptor beta chains from one sample, sequenced in a study of CD8+CD57+ T cells in acquired aplastic anemia. Each CDR3 protein is one row after TCRdb ran MiXCR on the reads. Seen here are approximately 270,000 distinct CDR3 sequences, 55% to 65% observed once, and the top ten hold 6.5% to 10%. The source material was sorted CD4+, CD8+, or CD8+CD57+ T cells (not recorded which) from PBMCs. The receptor set was obtained from a human donor with severe aplastic anemia or a healthy control (not recorded which). Both conserved end residues are part of each CDR3. D genes are given only for firm matches. Clone sizes are given selectively: once, few, many, or a class where the clone is expanded.

j_gene: TRBJ2-5; abundance: .; d_gene: .; v_gene: TRBV20-1; CDR3aa: CSARDVTALREETQYF; CDR3nt: TGCAGTGCTAGAGATGTGACGGCCCTGAGGGAAGAGACCCAGTACTTC
j_gene: TRBJ1-2; abundance: .; d_gene: .; v_gene: TRBV7-3; CDR3aa: CASSVSGPGDGYTF; CDR3nt: TGTGCCAGCAGCGTTTCAGGGCCGGGGGATGGCTACACCTTC
j_gene: TRBJ2-3; abundance: many; d_gene: .; v_gene: TRBV20-1; CDR3aa: CSARYIDTQYF; CDR3nt: TGTAGTGCTAGATATATCGATACGCAGTATTTT
j_gene: TRBJ1-6; abundance: .; d_gene: .; v_gene: TRBV15; CDR3aa: CATSRKGRGQANSPLHF; CDR3nt: TGTGCCACCAGCAGGAAGGGGAGAGGGCAAGCTAATTCACCCCTCCACTTT
j_gene: TRBJ2-5; abundance: .; d_gene: TRBD2; v_gene: TRBV5-6; CDR3aa: CASSLGAGQTQYF; CDR3nt: TGCGCCAGCAGCTTGGGAGCGGGACAGACCCAGTACTTC
j_gene: TRBJ2-1; abundance: once; d_gene: .; v_gene: TRBV25-1; CDR3aa: CASRGGGKEQFF; CDR3nt: TGTGCCAGCAGGGGGGGCGGGAAAGAGCAGTTCTTC
j_gene: TRBJ2-2; abundance: few; d_gene: .; v_gene: TRBV10-3; CDR3aa: CAISSVNTGELFF; CDR3nt: TGTGCCATCAGTTCGGTGAACACCGGGGAGCTGTTTTTT
j_gene: TRBJ1-2; abundance: once; d_gene: .; v_gene: TRBV7-9; CDR3aa: CASSSRTDYYGYTF; CDR3nt: TGTGCCAGCAGCTCAAGGACGGACTACTATGGCTACACCTTC
j_gene: TRBJ1-2; abundance: many; d_gene: TRBD1; v_gene: TRBV24-1; CDR3aa: CATSDLTGAGYTF; CDR3nt: TGTGCCACCAGTGATTTAACAGGGGCCGGCTACACCTTC
j_gene: TRBJ2-7; abundance: .; d_gene: .; v_gene: TRBV7-9; CDR3aa: CASSDSGPSYEQYF; CDR3nt: TGTGCCAGCAGCGATTCAGGACCATCCTACGAGCAGTACTTC
j_gene: TRBJ1-5; abundance: once; d_gene: .; v_gene: TRBV24-1; CDR3aa: CATSDLGGNQPQHF; CDR3nt: TGTGCCACCAGTGACCTGGGGGGCAATCAGCCCCAGCATTTT